A selection of T cell receptor beta chains follows, all from one sample in a study of blood T cell repertoires in COVID-19. The table came from immunoSEQ multiplex PCR; TCRdb's copy has only in-frame clones and leaves some out. Of tens of thousands of clones detected, about 82% appear once; the ten largest clones hold roughly 13%. Sequencing was carried out using peripheral blood. The receptors here all came from a human donor in a cohort sampled during active COVID-19. The conserved cysteine and the conserved F or W are not part of the CDR3 here. A D gene is named only where the DNA matches it firmly.

D: .; V: TRBV4-3; J: TRBJ1-2; CDR3: ASSQVGGAPYGYT
D: TRBD2; V: TRBV6-2/TRBV6-3; J: TRBJ2-1; CDR3: ASRPPFEREYNEQF
D: .; V: TRBV19; J: TRBJ2-5; CDR3: ASSSPGWREETQY
D: TRBD2; V: TRBV7-2; J: TRBJ2-1; CDR3: ASSGLAGPYNEQF
D: .; V: TRBV28; J: TRBJ1-2; CDR3: ATETRGTYGYT
D: .; V: TRBV5-4; J: TRBJ2-5; CDR3: ASSLVAETQY
D: TRBD2; V: TRBV27; J: TRBJ2-2; CDR3: ASSRPGGRGPGELF
D: TRBD2; V: TRBV5-6; J: TRBJ2-1; CDR3: ASSLLAALSSYNEQF
D: TRBD1; V: TRBV24-1; J: TRBJ1-2; CDR3: ATSDGQGYNYGYT
D: .; V: TRBV24-1; J: TRBJ2-1; CDR3: ATSDLRDSGNPEQF
D: .; V: TRBV29-1; J: TRBJ2-7; CDR3: SVVSVSSYEQY
D: .; V: TRBV30; J: TRBJ1-5; CDR3: AWRREAGSNQPQH
D: TRBD2; V: TRBV7-3; J: TRBJ2-1; CDR3: ASSSGLAASYNEQF
D: .; V: TRBV3-1/TRBV3-2; J: TRBJ1-2; CDR3: ASSRARPSYGYT
D: TRBD1; V: TRBV28; J: TRBJ1-4; CDR3: ASSLWGGGDRVNEKLF
D: TRBD2; V: TRBV2; J: TRBJ2-1; CDR3: ASRGDFWGGIGQF
D: TRBD1; V: TRBV19; J: TRBJ1-5; CDR3: ASSGTAGQPQH
D: TRBD2; V: TRBV19; J: TRBJ2-3; CDR3: ASSSGRADTQY
D: TRBD1; V: TRBV5-1; J: TRBJ1-5; CDR3: ASSPTGGTGQAQH
D: .; V: TRBV6-2/TRBV6-3; J: TRBJ1-2; CDR3: ASSIRYGYT
D: .; V: TRBV7-9; J: TRBJ1-5; CDR3: ASSLAGGPRDQPQH
D: TRBD1; V: TRBV6-4; J: TRBJ2-6; CDR3: ASSPTGPRGANVLT
D: TRBD2; V: TRBV2; J: TRBJ2-5; CDR3: ASSDQASGSMTQY
D: TRBD2; V: TRBV7-9; J: TRBJ2-2; CDR3: ASSLARGATTNTGELF
D: .; V: TRBV20-1; J: TRBJ2-2; CDR3: SVEYAGELF
D: .; V: TRBV30; J: TRBJ2-6; CDR3: AWSVQVPGANVLT
D: .; V: TRBV27; J: TRBJ2-7; CDR3: ASAPPGKTYEQY
D: .; V: TRBV11-3; J: TRBJ2-1; CDR3: ASSLNRLNEQF
D: TRBD1; V: TRBV7-8; J: TRBJ1-1; CDR3: ASTIRTGGTEAF
D: TRBD2; V: TRBV5-1; J: TRBJ2-1; CDR3: ASSRTSGNYEQF
D: TRBD2; V: TRBV11-3; J: TRBJ2-5; CDR3: ASSSGLAGGPGQGETQY
D: TRBD1; V: TRBV7-3; J: TRBJ2-7; CDR3: ASSQAPTGGTEQY
D: .; V: TRBV5-8; J: TRBJ1-1; CDR3: ASSFRGGNTEAF
D: .; V: TRBV7-3; J: TRBJ1-1; CDR3: ASSSGGENTEAF
D: .; V: TRBV7-9; J: TRBJ2-6; CDR3: ASSSLGQGSGANVLT
D: .; V: TRBV27; J: TRBJ1-1; CDR3: ASTTSTLGEAF
D: .; V: TRBV28; J: TRBJ1-1; CDR3: ASSPRGQVEAF
D: TRBD1; V: TRBV5-6; J: TRBJ1-6; CDR3: ASSSKTQGWRSPLH
D: .; V: TRBV19; J: TRBJ1-5; CDR3: ASSTGNWGNQPQH
D: .; V: TRBV7-2; J: TRBJ1-2; CDR3: ASSPTFAGDSYGYT
D: TRBD2; V: TRBV4-2; J: TRBJ2-1; CDR3: ASSIKSAGESAEQF
D: .; V: TRBV7-9; J: TRBJ2-7; CDR3: ASSLVRDSSYEQY
D: .; V: TRBV2; J: TRBJ2-1; CDR3: ASSEAAGLSYNEQF
D: .; V: TRBV12-2; J: TRBJ2-7; CDR3: ASRLSSPSGSSYEQY
D: .; V: TRBV7-3; J: TRBJ2-7; CDR3: ASSAGTGPYEQY
D: .; V: TRBV12-2; J: TRBJ1-5; CDR3: ASRYRTGYNQPQH
D: .; V: TRBV7-2; J: TRBJ1-1; CDR3: ASSLGFRVNTEAF
D: TRBD1; V: TRBV9; J: TRBJ2-1; CDR3: ASSATGKNTNNEQF
D: TRBD2; V: TRBV11-2; J: TRBJ2-3; CDR3: ASSRRTSGRADTQY
D: TRBD2; V: TRBV27; J: TRBJ2-1; CDR3: ASSLLAGVLNEQF